The 26 T cell receptor beta chains below all came from one sample that was sequenced in a study of T cells in Graves' hyperthyroidism and ophthalmopathy. The investigators amplified TCR beta CDR3 regions from RNA transcripts. With the HTBI primer set, the TCR CDR3 went through a first round of RT-PCR. TCRdb re-called the multiplex PCR reads through MiXCR, storing one row per CDR3 protein. The sample comprises around 340,000 distinct CDR3 sequences, about a sixth of which are singletons, and about a sixth rests with the top ten. Source material: blood. The receptors were sampled from a woman aged 40 to 50 with Graves' ophthalmopathy.

This clonotype was seen repeatedly, ten times or more. This sequence joins TRBV11-1 and TRBJ1-1; D gene uncertain. Germline V CDR1 and CDR2: SGHAT, FQDESV (reference sequence). The CDR3 length is 13 residues. V dropped 5 bases and J dropped 6 bases, with 13 bases sitting between them. In DNA form, the CDR3 reads TGTGCCAGCAGCAACCAATGGGTTGCTGAAGCTTTCTTT. It codes for CASSNQWVAEAFF.

This clonotype came up many times. This rearrangement joins TRBV28 to TRBJ2-7, with D perhaps matching TRBD1 (5 bases). The V end lost 8 bases, the J end lost 4 bases, and 15 bases lay between the germline ends. The CDR3 is 13 residues long. CDR1 is MDHEN and CDR2 is SYDVKM in the germline V gene. The CDR3 nucleotides are TGTGCCAGCCGCTCGCAGGGCAGGTACGAGCAGTACTTC. Translation: CASRSQGRYEQYF.

This clonotype showed up many times. The rearrangement joins TRBV6-5 to TRBJ2-7, with 11 bases matching TRBD2. This CDR3 region has 14 residues. V lost 6 bases, J lost 5 bases, and 6 bases stayed unmatched. Germline values: CDR1 MNHEY, CDR2 SVGAGI. The CDR3 bases are TGTGCCAGCAGCTATACTAGCGGGAGCCACGAGCAGTACTTC. Amino acid sequence: CASSYTSGSHEQYF.

This clonotype was recorded many times. V gene TRBV7-8 combines with J gene TRBJ1-3; D unresolved. The germline CDR1 and CDR2 sequences are SGHVS and FQNEAQ. The V gene lost 5 bases and the J gene lost 0 bases, with 17 bases spanning the gap. This CDR3 contains 17 residues. Here the CDR3 DNA reads TGTGCCAGCAGCCCGGAAAGGCTCTCGAGCTCTGGAAACACCATATATTTT. Its translation: CASSPERLSSSGNTIYF.

This clonotype was detected many times. The rearrangement uses TRBV11-2 and TRBJ2-1, with 10 bases matching TRBD2. J was trimmed by 1 base and V by 1 base; bases with no gene match: 4. Germline V gene sequence: CDR1 SGHAT, CDR2 FQNNGV. The CDR3 contains 17 residues. As DNA, the CDR3 is TGTGCCAGCAGCTTAGGGGCTAGCGGGAGTTCCTACAATGAGCAGTTCTTC. This codes for CASSLGASGSSYNEQFF.

This clonotype was detected ten times or more. J is TRBJ1-5 and V is TRBV30, with D unresolved. Germline V gene sequence: CDR1 GTSNPN, CDR2 SVGIG (reference sequence). Trimming stripped 0 bases from V and 6 bases from J, with 12 bases between. The CDR3 has 14 amino acids. The CDR3 loop is CAWSVQMGGQPQHF. The CDR3 nucleotides read TGTGCCTGGAGTGTACAGATGGGCGGTCAGCCCCAGCATTTT.

This chain connects TRBV28 to TRBJ1-3, with 8 nucleotides matching TRBD1. Germline-derived CDR1 and CDR2 are MDHEN and SYDVKM. The V gene end was trimmed by 10 bases and the J gene end by 5 bases; junction bases not matched to a gene: 4. This CDR3 is built from 12 residues. Written as DNA, the CDR3 is TGTGCCACCGGGACAGGAAGAAACACCATATATTTT. Its protein is CATGTGRNTIYF.

At least ten counts were recorded for this clonotype. V gene TRBV27 combines with J gene TRBJ1-1; D remains unclear. Germline CDR1 MNHEY, CDR2 SMNVEV (reference sequence). The CDR3 loop spans 11 amino acids. V lost 7 bases and J 1 base, leaving 4 bases between the germline ends. CDR3: CASMQNTEAFF. CDR3 nucleotide sequence: TGTGCCAGCATGCAGAACACTGAAGCTTTCTTT.

Many counts were recorded for this clonotype. The V call is TRBV5-1, the J call TRBJ2-2; the D gene is possibly TRBD1 (8 bases). The germline V and J ends were trimmed by 6 bases and 5 bases, with 17 bases remaining between them. The V gene's germline CDR1 is SGHRS and CDR2 YFSETQ. This CDR3 region has 15 residues. The CDR3 spells CASTEDRGGTGELFF. Written as DNA, the CDR3 is TGCGCCAGCACCGAAGACAGGGGAGGGACCGGGGAGCTGTTTTTT.

V is TRBV7-2 and J is TRBJ2-5; D is undetermined. Germline V lookup: CDR1 SGHTA, CDR2 FQGNSA. Trimming cost V 1 base and J 4 bases, with 10 bases left between them. The CDR3 sequence is 14 residues long. This CDR3 reads CASSLDARPETQYF. Written as DNA, the CDR3 is TGTGCCAGCAGCTTAGATGCTAGGCCAGAGACCCAGTACTTC. The full variable domain, its missing parts supplied by reference TRBV7-2 and TRBJ2-5, is GAGVSQSPSNKVTEKGKDVELRCDPISGHTALYWYRQSLGQGLEFLIYFQGNSAPDKSGLPSDRFSAERTGGSVSTLTIQRTQQEDSAVYLCASSLDARPETQYFGPGTRLLVL.

This clonotype was detected ten times or more. The chain has TRBV30 and TRBJ2-7; possibly TRBD1 for D (6 bases). V dropped 4 bases and J dropped 4 bases, with 11 bases sitting between them. CDR3 length equals 12 residues. Germline values: CDR1 GTSNPN, CDR2 SVGIG (reference sequence). CDR3 nucleotide sequence: TGTGCCTGGAAGCCAGGGGTATACGAGCAGTACTTC. Protein sequence: CAWKPGVYEQYF. Drawing the rest from reference TRBV30 and TRBJ2-7, the complete variable domain is SQTIHQWPATLVQPVGSPLSLECTVEGTSNPNLYWYRQAAGRGLQLLFYSVGIGQISSEVPQNLSASRPQDRQFILSSKKLLLSDSGFYLCAWKPGVYEQYFGPGTRLTVT.

In its sample, this clonotype was seen many times. This chain uses TRBV3-1 with TRBJ2-7; 8 bases fit TRBD1. Germline values: CDR1 LGHDT, CDR2 YNNKEL (reference sequence). CDR3 size: 12 residues. The V and J ends lost 8 bases and 5 bases, in that order; junction bases with no gene match: 5. The CDR3 sequence: CASGQGGHEQYF. CDR3 coding DNA: TGTGCCAGCGGACAGGGAGGACACGAGCAGTACTTC.

The CDR3 nucleotides are TGTGCCAGCAGCACTCGGGAGCTCTACGAGCAGTACTTC. Residues: CASSTRELYEQYF. The chain combines TRBV28 with TRBJ2-7; TRBD2 might be the D (6 bases). This CDR3 spans 13 amino acids. From germline, CDR1 is MDHEN and CDR2 SYDVKM. Trimming took off 6 bases at V and 3 bases at J, with 12 bases between the two ends.

This clonotype was counted many times. This chain joins TRBV7-6 and TRBJ2-5, with 7 nucleotides matching TRBD2. In germline, CDR1 is SGHVS, CDR2 FNYEAQ. CDR3 length equals 13 residues. Trimming took 5 bases from V and 4 from J; bases not matched to a gene: 4. CDR3 DNA: TGTGCCAGCAGCCAACTAGCGTCAGAGACCCAGTACTTC. As protein: CASSQLASETQYF. Complete variable domain (other parts from reference TRBV7-6 and TRBJ2-5): GAGVSQSPRYKVTKRGQDVALRCDPISGHVSLYWYRQALGQGPEFLTYFNYEAQQDKSGLPNDRFSAERPEGSISTLTIQRTEQRDSAMYRCASSQLASETQYFGPGTRLLVL.

This clonotype came up many times. The gene calls are TRBV3-1 and TRBJ2-5, with D maybe TRBD2 (6 bases). CDR3 length equals 14 residues. Germline V gene sequence: CDR1 LGHDT, CDR2 YNNKEL (reference sequence). V lost 8 bases to trimming and J lost 1 base, with 14 bases between them. The CDR3 DNA is TGTGCCAGCGGCTATCTAGCGTTCCAAGAGACCCAGTACTTC. This translates into CASGYLAFQETQYF.

This clonotype was found many times. The chain links TRBV28 to TRBJ2-5, with D uncertain. The CDR3 extends over 14 amino acids. CDR1 and CDR2 from the germline V gene are MDHEN and SYDVKM. Trimming removed 2 bases at V and 5 bases at J, with 12 bases between. The CDR3, as DNA: TGTGCCAGCAGTTTACCCGGATCTTGGGAGACCCAGTACTTC. Protein sequence: CASSLPGSWETQYF.

V and J are TRBV2 and TRBJ1-2; D not resolved. Germline V gives CDR1 SNHLY, CDR2 FYNNEI. V lost 6 bases, J lost 4 bases, and 15 bases lay in between. The CDR3 is made up of 14 amino acids. In DNA form, the CDR3 reads TGTGCCAGCAGACCCCGGAGCCCCGGCTATGGCTACACCTTC. Translating it yields CASRPRSPGYGYTF. Together with reference TRBV2 and TRBJ1-2, the CDR3 gives the full variable domain: EPEVTQTPSHQVTQMGQEVILRCVPISNHLYFYWYRQILGQKVEFLVSFYNNEISEKSEIFDDQFSVERPDGSNFTLKIRSTKLEDSAMYFCASRPRSPGYGYTFGSGTRLTVV.

This clonotype was picked up many times. The chain recombines TRBV19 with TRBJ2-7; 9 bases map to TRBD1. This CDR3 has 15 residues. J was trimmed by 3 bases and V by 6 bases; bases with no gene match: 9. The germline CDR1 and CDR2 sequences are LNHDA and SQIVND (reference sequence). The CDR3 region has the DNA TGTGCCAGTAGCACTGTGGGGACAGGGATCTACGAGCAGTACTTC. Protein: CASSTVGTGIYEQYF.

This clonotype has a count of ten or more. The V call is TRBV6-2 or TRBV6-3, the J call TRBJ2-1; D is tentatively TRBD1 or TRBD2 (6 bases each). The ends were cut back, 8 bases at V and 6 bases at J, with 20 bases in the middle. Germline loops: CDR1 MNHEY, CDR2 SVGEGT. This CDR3 is built from 15 residues. CDR3 DNA sequence: TGTGCCAGCGGGCGGGGACAACTGGCCCTCAATGAGCAGTTCTTC. It encodes CASGRGQLALNEQFF.

This clonotype occurred many times. The V and J genes are TRBV6-2 or TRBV6-3 and TRBJ2-4; 10 bases are a match to TRBD2. V was pared by 8 bases and J by 3 bases, with 10 bases of the junction left unmatched. The CDR3 sequence is 16 residues long. CDR1 is MNHEY, CDR2 SVGEGT, per germline. The CDR3 DNA reads TGTGCCAGCCATCCTAGCGGGAGCGTTGTCAAAAACATTCAGTACTTC. Amino acids: CASHPSGSVVKNIQYF.

This clonotype was counted many times. The rearrangement links TRBV29-1 to TRBJ2-6; D is undetermined. CDR1 and CDR2 from the germline V gene are SQVTM and ANQGSEA. V was pared by 5 bases and J by 1 base, with 6 bases between. This CDR3 contains 13 residues. The CDR3 spells CSVSASGANVLTF. In DNA form, the CDR3 reads TGCAGCGTTTCCGCTTCTGGGGCCAACGTCCTGACTTTC.

This clonotype was detected ten times or more. The J gene is TRBJ2-7, the V gene TRBV28, with 8 bases lining up with TRBD1. V lost 10 bases to trimming and J lost 1 base; unmatched junction nucleotides: 9. The CDR3 has 14 amino acids. Per germline, CDR1 MDHEN and CDR2 SYDVKM. CDR3 nucleotides: TGTGCCACTTTGGCGACAGGGGTGTCCTACGAGCAGTACTTC. Protein: CATLATGVSYEQYF.

This clonotype was seen at least ten times. The chain uses TRBV4-1 and TRBJ1-1; no firm D call. The CDR3 consists of 15 residues. Germline V gene lookup returns CDR1 MGHRA and CDR2 YSYEKL. Deletions cut 1 base from V and 3 bases from J, with 12 bases between. The CDR3 sequence: CASSQVGSPYTEAFF. CDR3 bases: TGCGCCAGCAGCCAAGTAGGGTCACCGTACACTGAAGCTTTCTTT.

This clonotype has a count of ten or more. The CDR3 protein is CASSIGDRATYEQYF. The CDR3 bases are TGTGCCAGTAGTATAGGAGACAGGGCCACCTACGAGCAGTACTTC. The V call is TRBV19, the J call TRBJ2-7; 7 nucleotides agree with TRBD1. V lost 1 base, J lost 2 bases, and 5 bases stayed unmatched. CDR3 length: 15 residues. Germline CDR1 and CDR2: LNHDA and SQIVND (reference sequence).

About this clonotype: Because the CDR3's place on the DNA is in doubt, the DNA is left out and the CDR3 is given as listed by TCRdb. This chain connects TRBV25-1 to TRBJ2-2; the tabulated D call, TRBD2, remains unverified against the DNA. Germline values: CDR1 MGHDK, CDR2 SYGVNS. The CDR3 totals 19 residues, both ends included. CDR3: CASSEWYEQYFGPAGELFF.

The chain uses TRBV30 and TRBJ2-3; no reliable D call. Germline assignment: CDR1 GTSNPN and CDR2 SVGIG (reference sequence). This CDR3 spans 14 amino acids. The germline V and J ends were trimmed by 0 bases and 4 bases, with 11 bases remaining between them. CDR3 residues: CAWSVLLEADTQYF. CDR3 DNA sequence: TGTGCCTGGAGTGTTCTGCTAGAAGCAGATACGCAGTATTTT.